The 24 T cell receptor beta chains below all came from one sample that was sequenced in a study of a mutant IDH1 vaccine in newly diagnosed glioma. Clones were sequenced by immunoSEQ multiplex PCR, and TCRdb holds only the in-frame ones, with some missing. The sample has about 94,000 clones; roughly 89% are singletons. The antigens these receptors bind are not known. Time point here: week 47, end of study. Vaccination used 300 ug of mutant IDH1 20-mer peptide per dose, with topical imiquimod. This sample comprised PBMCs, obtained from a glioma patient whose treatment included an IDH1 peptide vaccine. All receptors come from a woman between 50 and 59 years old with glioma.

This clone was observed a single time. The V and J genes are TRBV18 and TRBJ1-3; 7 bases map to TRBD1. The CDR3 spans 16 residues. Germline-derived CDR1 and CDR2 are KGHSH and LQKENI. J was trimmed by 0 bases and V by 6 bases; bases with no gene match: 8. CDR3 region: CASSLGTASSGNTIYF. In DNA form, the CDR3 reads TGTGCCAGCTCGTTGGGGACAGCCTCCTCTGGAAACACCATATATTTT.

This chain joins TRBV9 and TRBJ1-2; possibly TRBD1 for D (6 bases). Germline V gene sequence: CDR1 SGDLS, CDR2 YYNGEE. The V and J ends lost 3 bases and 5 bases respectively, with 11 bases between them. This CDR3 spans 13 amino acids. In DNA form, the CDR3 reads TGTGCCAGCAGCGCTTCAGGGGCTTATGGCTACACCTTC. Its protein is CASSASGAYGYTF.

This sequence joins TRBV6-5 and TRBJ2-5; no definite D call. Germline CDR1 is MNHEY and CDR2 is SVGAGI. The V and J ends lost 0 bases and 1 base respectively, with 9 bases between them. This CDR3 spans 15 amino acids. The CDR3: CASSYSISAQETQYF. CDR3 sequence (DNA): TGTGCCAGCAGTTACTCGATATCGGCCCAAGAGACCCAGTACTTC.

This sequence joins TRBV28 and TRBJ2-3; no definite D call. Trimming cost V 9 bases and J 8 bases, with 9 bases left between them. CDR1 MDHEN and CDR2 SYDVKM come from the germline V gene. The CDR3 runs to 10 residues. The chain's CDR3 is CASSLVTQYF. The CDR3 DNA reads TGTGCCAGTTCACTTGTTACGCAGTATTTT.

Comment on this clone: The identical CDR3 is also encoded by other nucleotide sequences in the sample. The V gene is TRBV7-9, the J gene TRBJ2-5; the match to TRBD2 covers 9 bases. The ends lost 2 bases at V and 4 bases at J; junction bases unmatched: 5. The CDR3 has 15 amino acids. Germline V gene lookup returns CDR1 SEHNR and CDR2 FQNEAQ (reference sequence). CDR3 in DNA: TGTGCCAGCAGCTTAAGTCGAGCGGGAGGAGAGACCCAGTACTTC. Translated, it gives CASSLSRAGGETQYF.

This sequence joins TRBV28 and TRBJ2-4; D may be TRBD1 (5 bases). V lost 6 bases and J lost 0, with 9 bases in between. The germline gives CDR1 MDHEN, CDR2 SYDVKM. The CDR3 length is 14 residues. DNA of the CDR3: TGTGCCAGCAGCCGCAGGGTAGCCAAAAACATTCAGTACTTC. It translates to CASSRRVAKNIQYF.

CDR3 nucleotide sequence: TGCGCCAGCAGCTTGGGGACAGGGAACTACAATGAGCAGTTCTTC. It encodes CASSLGTGNYNEQFF. This sequence joins TRBV5-1 and TRBJ2-1; 8 nucleotides match TRBD1. The J segment lost 3 bases and the V segment lost 0 bases, leaving 2 bases of the junction unmatched. The CDR3 runs to 15 residues. Germline CDR1 reads SGHRS; CDR2 reads YFSETQ. The complete variable domain, with remaining parts taken from reference TRBV5-1 and TRBJ2-1, reads KAGVTQTPRYLIKTRGQQVTLSCSPISGHRSVSWYQQTPGQGLQFLFEYFSETQRNKGNFPGRFSGRQFSNSRSEMNVSTLELGDSALYLCASSLGTGNYNEQFFGPGTRLTVL.

The chain carries TRBV7-9 and TRBJ2-5, with TRBD1 matching 11 bases. The last part of the DNA fits TRBJ2-7 better; the J call may be wrong. This CDR3 comprises 15 residues. CDR1 and CDR2 (germline): SEHNR, FQNEAQ (reference sequence). In nucleotides, the CDR3 is TGTGCCAGCAGCTTAGGATACGGGACAGGGGGCGAGCAGTACTTC. Amino acids: CASSLGYGTGGEQYF.

This clone was recorded only once. This rearrangement joins TRBV5-1 to TRBJ1-3; D is uncertain. Germline V gives CDR1 SGHRS, CDR2 YFSETQ. The CDR3 runs 15 residues. V gave up 1 base and J gave up 3 bases, with 11 bases separating them. CDR3 nucleotides: TGCGCCAGCAGCTTGTTCGGTGACTATGGAAACACCATATATTTT. It is translated as CASSLFGDYGNTIYF.

This clone is categorized as medium-sized. The CDR3 region has the DNA TGTGCCAGCAGCGTAGCGGTGGGTCAGCCCCAGCATTTT. Translated: CASSVAVGQPQHF. The V gene is TRBV9, the J gene TRBJ1-5; D not certain. The CDR3 is 13 residues long. Germline loops: CDR1 SGDLS, CDR2 YYNGEE. Deletions cut 0 bases from V and 6 bases from J, with 7 bases between. Variable domain in full (rest from reference TRBV9 and TRBJ1-5): DSGVTQTPKHLITATGQRVTLRCSPRSGDLSVYWYQQSLDQGLQFLIQYYNGEERAKGNILERFSAQQFPDLHSELNLSSLELGDSALYFCASSVAVGQPQHFGDGTRLSIL.

This rearrangement joins TRBV5-1 to TRBJ2-7; D might be TRBD1 or TRBD2, each matching 5 bases. The CDR3 sequence is 14 residues long. V was cut by 1 base and J by 6 bases, with 14 bases left in between. Germline assignment: CDR1 SGHRS and CDR2 YFSETQ. The DNA of the CDR3 is TGCGCCAGCAGCTTGCACCAGGGAGACGGCGAGCAGTACTTC. It specifies CASSLHQGDGEQYF.

This chain uses TRBV6-6 with TRBJ1-5; 8 bases match TRBD1. V shed 6 bases, J shed 6 bases, and the junction held 7 bases outside the gene matches. In germline, CDR1 is MNHNY, CDR2 SVGAGI (reference sequence). The CDR3 has 14 residues. In DNA, the CDR3 is TGTGCCAGCAGCCACTCAGGGGGCGGTCAGCCCCAGCATTTT. This encodes CASSHSGGGQPQHF.

The chain carries TRBV10-3 and TRBJ2-3; possibly TRBD1 for D (6 bases). Germline V gene lookup returns CDR1 ENHRY and CDR2 SYGVKD. V was pared by 5 bases and J by 7 bases, with 19 bases between. CDR3 length: 15 amino acids. This chain's CDR3 is CAISSGTTDANTQYF. The CDR3 DNA follows: TGTGCCATCAGTTCCGGGACAACCGATGCAAATACGCAGTATTTT.

J is TRBJ1-2 and V is TRBV27; 9 nucleotides line up with TRBD1. The CDR3 is made up of 16 amino acids. The germline V gene has CDR1 MNHEY and CDR2 SMNVEV (reference sequence). Germline trimming cut 0 bases from V and 7 bases from J; bases unmatched to any gene: 9. The CDR3 bases are TGTGCCAGCAGTTTATCTCCCGGGACAGGGATCGGTGGCTACACCTTC. It translates to CASSLSPGTGIGGYTF.

The V gene is TRBV21-1, the J gene TRBJ2-5; the table's D call TRBD1 went unverified against the DNA. TRBV21-1 is labeled a pseudogene. The CDR3 runs to 14 residues. The CDR3 DNA follows: TGTGCCAGCACCAGGGGGGAAATCCAAGAGACCCAGTACTTC. This codes for CASTRGEIQETQYF.

The chain couples TRBV5-1 to TRBJ2-7, with 8 bases fitting TRBD1. Germline V gene data show CDR1 as SGHRS and CDR2 as YFSETQ. The CDR3 spans 15 residues. With V trimmed by 3 bases and J by 3 bases, 8 bases remained unmatched. The chain's CDR3 is CASSWRQGSVYEQYF. The CDR3 DNA reads as TGCGCCAGCAGCTGGCGACAGGGGTCGGTCTACGAGCAGTACTTC.

The chain couples TRBV18 to TRBJ2-1; D tentatively fits TRBD1 or TRBD2 (5 bases each). CDR3 length: 13 amino acids. Germline V gene data show CDR1 as KGHSH and CDR2 as LQKENI. The V end lost 0 bases, the J end lost 8 bases, and 8 bases lay between the germline ends. This CDR3 is CASSPPGDHEQFF. The DNA for the CDR3 is TGTGCCAGCTCACCACCAGGGGACCATGAGCAGTTCTTC.

The chain combines TRBV9 with TRBJ2-7; D perhaps matches TRBD2 (7 bases). This CDR3 has 13 amino acids. Trimming removed 4 bases from V and 3 bases from J, with 11 bases in between. Germline CDR1 reads SGDLS; CDR2 reads YYNGEE. The CDR3 reads CASSPGEGYEQYF. CDR3 DNA sequence: TGTGCCAGCAGCCCAGGGGAGGGCTACGAGCAGTACTTC.

This chain uses TRBV6-5 with TRBJ1-1; TRBD1 is a possible D gene (5 bases). V dropped 10 bases and J dropped 2 bases, with 17 bases sitting between them. Germline V gives CDR1 MNHEY, CDR2 SVGAGI. The CDR3 totals 14 residues. This CDR3 is CATLGQPPNTEAFF. The CDR3 nucleotides are TGTGCCACCTTGGGGCAGCCACCCAACACTGAAGCTTTCTTT.

This rearrangement joins TRBV18 to TRBJ1-5, with D unresolved. The CDR3 runs to 14 residues. Per the germline V gene, CDR1 is KGHSH and CDR2 is LQKENI. Deletions cut 0 bases from V and 3 bases from J, with 6 bases between. The CDR3: CASSPPGSNQPQHF. DNA for the CDR3: TGTGCCAGCTCACCACCCGGGTCCAATCAGCCCCAGCATTTT.

V and J are TRBV5-6 and TRBJ2-1; the D is unclear. CDR1 is SGHDT, CDR2 YYEEEE, per germline. V dropped 4 bases and J dropped 3 bases, with 11 bases sitting between them. CDR3 length equals 14 residues. The CDR3 loop is CASSLWVHYNEQFF. The CDR3 DNA sequence: TGTGCCAGCAGCCTATGGGTCCACTACAATGAGCAGTTCTTC.

As for this clone: A read error may produce the germline difference seen at one junction end. The J gene is TRBJ2-7, the V gene TRBV10-3; the D is unclear. Germline CDR1 is ENHRY and CDR2 is SYGVKD. The CDR3 spans 13 residues. CDR3 DNA: TGTGCCATCAGTGAAAGACTCTCCGACGAGCAGTACTTC. Protein: CAISERLSDEQYF.

The chain joins TRBV6-1 to TRBJ2-1, with 7 positions matching TRBD2. Unmatched junction bases numbered 8, after V lost 11 bases and J lost 1 base. CDR3 length equals 14 residues. Germline CDR1 reads MNHNS; CDR2 reads SASEGT. CDR3: CAARSGPSYNEQFF. CDR3 sequence (DNA): TGTGCCGCCCGTAGCGGGCCTTCCTACAATGAGCAGTTCTTC.

The CDR3 is CASSLFPTGTGLNEQYF. The CDR3 DNA is TGTGCCAGCAGTTTATTCCCCACCGGGACAGGGCTCAACGAGCAGTACTTC. The chain has TRBV28 and TRBJ2-7, with 9 bases fitting TRBD1. This CDR3 region has 17 residues. Germline V gene data show CDR1 as MDHEN and CDR2 as SYDVKM. The ends lost 1 base at V and 5 bases at J; junction bases unmatched: 12.